This TCR beta chain was sequenced for a study of blood T cell repertoires in COVID-19. Assay: immunoSEQ multiplex PCR; the TCRdb copy retains only in-frame clones and omits some. The sample carries around 92,000 clones, approximately 86% recorded once. This CDR3 comprises 14 residues. Germline V gene sequence: CDR1 LGHDT, CDR2 YNNKEL (reference sequence). V lost 4 bases to trimming and J lost 0 bases, with 9 bases between them. This receptor was obtained from a woman at least 80 years old with acute or convalescent COVID-19. This chain connects TRBV3-1 (or the pseudogene TRBV3-2) to TRBJ1-1, with D unclear. Sequenced: peripheral blood. In nucleotides, the CDR3 is TGTGCCAGCAGCCCCCAGGAAATGAACACTGAAGCTTTCTTT. Protein: CASSPQEMNTEAFF.